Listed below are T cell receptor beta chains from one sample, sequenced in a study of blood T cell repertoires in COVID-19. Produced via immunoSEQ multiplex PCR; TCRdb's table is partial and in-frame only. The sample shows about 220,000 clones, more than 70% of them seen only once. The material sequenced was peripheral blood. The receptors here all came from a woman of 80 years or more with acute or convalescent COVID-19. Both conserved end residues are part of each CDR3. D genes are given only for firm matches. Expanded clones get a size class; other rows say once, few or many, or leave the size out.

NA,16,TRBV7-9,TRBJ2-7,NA,CASSLVSGGGLYEQYF,TGTGCCAGCAGCTTAGTGTCGGGCGGAGGTCTCTACGAGCAGTACTTC
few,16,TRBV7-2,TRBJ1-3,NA,CASSLARQLSGNTIYF,TGTGCCAGCAGCTTAGCGCGGCAGCTCTCTGGAAACACCATATATTTT
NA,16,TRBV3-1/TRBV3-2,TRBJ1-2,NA,CASSQGLGSQGYGYTF,TGTGCCAGCAGCCAAGGGTTGGGGTCCCAGGGCTATGGCTACACCTTC
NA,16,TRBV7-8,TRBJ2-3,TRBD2,CASSPLGGGATDTQYF,TGTGCCAGCAGCCCTCTTGGCGGGGGGGCCACAGATACGCAGTATTTT
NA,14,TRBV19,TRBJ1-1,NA,CASSNPARGAEAFF,TGTGCCAGTAGTAATCCGGCCAGGGGTGCTGAAGCTTTCTTT
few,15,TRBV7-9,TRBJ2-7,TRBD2,CASSSWGGGTYEQYF,TGTGCCAGCAGCTCCTGGGGCGGGGGGACCTACGAGCAGTACTTC
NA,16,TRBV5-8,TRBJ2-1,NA,CASSFSEGWADNEQFF,TGTGCCAGCAGCTTCTCCGAGGGATGGGCGGACAATGAGCAGTTCTTC
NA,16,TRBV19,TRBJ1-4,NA,CASSILSGATNEKLFF,TGTGCCAGTAGTATTTTATCGGGTGCAACTAATGAAAAACTGTTTTTT
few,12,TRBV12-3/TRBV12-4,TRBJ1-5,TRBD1,CANRTGKQPQHF,TGTGCCAACCGGACAGGGAAGCAGCCCCAGCATTTT
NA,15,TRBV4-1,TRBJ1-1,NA,CASSKYRELNTEAFF,TGCGCCAGCAGCAAATACAGGGAACTGAACACTGAAGCTTTCTTT
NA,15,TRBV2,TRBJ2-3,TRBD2,CASSGLSGGKDTQYF,TGTGCCAGCAGTGGCCTGAGCGGGGGTAAAGATACGCAGTATTTT
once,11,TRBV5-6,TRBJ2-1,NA,CASSRIDEQFF,TGTGCCAGCAGCCGTATCGATGAGCAGTTCTTC
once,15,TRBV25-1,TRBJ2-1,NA,CASSEGRGLYNEQFF,TGTGCCAGCTCTGAAGGCCGGGGTCTCTACAATGAGCAGTTCTTC
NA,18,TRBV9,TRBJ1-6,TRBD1,CASSVDGGTGGWRSPLHF,TGTGCCAGCAGCGTAGATGGGGGGACAGGGGGTTGGCGGTCACCCCTCCACTTT
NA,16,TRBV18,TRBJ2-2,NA,CASSPPAGLPTGELFF,TGTGCCAGCTCACCACCGGCAGGGCTCCCCACCGGGGAGCTGTTTTTT
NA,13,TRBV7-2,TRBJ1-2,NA,CASSLVQAAGYTF,TGTGCCAGCAGCTTAGTCCAGGCCGCTGGCTACACCTTC
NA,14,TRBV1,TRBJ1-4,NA,CTSSQDLQPEKLFF,TGCACCAGCAGCCAAGATCTACAGCCCGAAAAACTGTTTTTT
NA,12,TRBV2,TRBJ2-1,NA,CASSWTSNEQFF,TGTGCCAGCTCCTGGACTTCCAATGAGCAGTTCTTC
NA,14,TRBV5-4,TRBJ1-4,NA,CASSLDQGYEKLFF,TGTGCCAGCAGCTTGGATCAGGGCTATGAAAAACTGTTTTTT
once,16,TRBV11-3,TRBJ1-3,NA,CASSLPDRLSGNTIYF,TGTGCCAGCAGCCTACCCGACAGGCTGTCTGGAAACACCATATATTTT
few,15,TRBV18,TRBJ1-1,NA,CASSPTEGSNTEAFF,TGTGCCAGCTCACCGACGGAGGGCTCGAACACTGAAGCTTTCTTT
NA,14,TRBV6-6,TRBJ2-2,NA,CASSYVQGTGELFF,TGTGCCAGCAGTTACGTACAGGGAACCGGGGAGCTGTTTTTT
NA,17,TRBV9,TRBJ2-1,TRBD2,CASSVGVSGGPYNEQFF,TGTGCCAGCAGCGTAGGAGTTAGCGGGGGGCCGTACAATGAGCAGTTCTTC
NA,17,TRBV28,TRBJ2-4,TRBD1,CASSLQGQGGSKNIQYF,TGTGCCAGCAGTTTACAGGGACAGGGGGGCTCCAAAAACATTCAGTACTTC
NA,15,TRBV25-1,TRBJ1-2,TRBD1,CASSESAGGRDGYTF,TGTGCCAGCAGTGAATCGGCAGGGGGCAGGGATGGCTACACCTTC
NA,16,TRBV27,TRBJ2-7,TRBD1,CASSPPGQGNSYEQYF,TGTGCCAGCAGTCCTCCGGGACAGGGTAATTCCTACGAGCAGTACTTC
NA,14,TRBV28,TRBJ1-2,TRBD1,CASRAGTGLYGYTF,TGTGCCAGCAGGGCCGGGACAGGGCTCTATGGCTACACCTTC
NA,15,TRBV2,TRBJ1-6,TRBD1,CASSDSRGTGSPLHF,TGTGCCAGCAGCGATTCCAGGGGGACTGGTTCACCCCTCCACTTT
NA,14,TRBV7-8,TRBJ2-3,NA,CASSLPKAADTQYF,TGTGCCAGCAGCTTACCGAAGGCGGCAGATACGCAGTATTTT
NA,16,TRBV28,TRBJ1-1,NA,CASRLPSAGRGTEAFF,TGTGCCAGCAGACTTCCGAGTGCGGGGCGCGGTACTGAAGCTTTCTTT
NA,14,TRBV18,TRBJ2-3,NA,CASSPPGSTDTQYF,TGTGCCAGCTCACCTCCGGGGAGCACAGATACGCAGTATTTT
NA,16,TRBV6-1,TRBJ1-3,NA,CASSEWGGFSGNTIYF,TGTGCCAGCAGTGAATGGGGGGGATTCTCTGGAAACACCATATATTTT
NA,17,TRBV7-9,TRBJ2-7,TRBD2,CASSLPGLAPPPYEQYF,TGTGCCAGCAGCTTACCCGGACTAGCCCCACCTCCCTACGAGCAGTACTTC
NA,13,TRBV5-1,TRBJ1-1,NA,CASSTPLYSEAFF,TGCGCCAGCTCAACGCCGCTTTACTCTGAAGCTTTCTTT
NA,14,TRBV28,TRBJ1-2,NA,CASSLYRQADGYTF,TGTGCCAGCAGTTTATATAGGCAGGCCGATGGCTACACCTTC
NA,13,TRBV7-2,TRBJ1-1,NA,CASSSYSGAEAFF,TGTGCCAGCAGCTCTTATTCCGGTGCAGAAGCTTTCTTT
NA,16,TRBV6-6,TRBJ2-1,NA,CASSSPRGSGMNEQFF,TGTGCCAGCAGTTCCCCTCGGGGTAGCGGTATGAATGAGCAGTTCTTC
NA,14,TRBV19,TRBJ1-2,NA,CASSSGGEAVGYTF,TGTGCCAGTAGCTCAGGAGGGGAGGCGGTTGGCTACACCTTC
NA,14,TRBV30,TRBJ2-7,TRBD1,CAWRRDRGPYEQYF,TGTGCCTGGAGGCGGGACAGGGGACCCTACGAGCAGTACTTC
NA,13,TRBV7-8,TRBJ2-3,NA,CASSFLGANTQYF,TGTGCCAGCAGCTTTCTGGGGGCAAATACGCAGTATTTT
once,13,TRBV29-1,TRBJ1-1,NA,CSVEDSSNTEAFF,TGCAGCGTGGAGGACAGTTCGAACACTGAAGCTTTCTTT